This T cell receptor beta chain originates from a study of cytomegalovirus exposure and HLA in healthy donors. Turning to the study itself: HLA-typed donors contributed 65 million to 95 million unique TCRs, which were held in an early data release.

At sampling all donors were nominally healthy, likely with unrecorded immune exposures. It was with 60 Vbeta and 13 Jbeta primers that the PCR ran. TCRdb's table, derived via immunoSEQ multiplex PCR, lists solely in-frame clones and lacks some. The sample holds about 140,000 clones, roughly three quarters seen once. Details on this clone: Its antigen is unknown.

Study-wide results and limits: Later analysis revealed greater clonal expansion in HLA-associated TCR beta chains than in equally common others. In a later analysis, TCR beta V- and J-gene trimming was associated with a missense DCLRE1C variant.

Sequencing input: PBMCs. This TCR was recovered from a female donor in good health and CMV-seronegative.

The CDR3 loop is CASSFWTGAINEQFF. The CDR3 bases are TGTGCCAGCAGTTTCTGGACAGGGGCAATAAATGAGCAGTTCTTC. This rearrangement joins TRBV28 to TRBJ2-1; TRBD1 agrees at 9 bases. The J segment lost 7 bases and the V segment lost 3 bases, leaving 7 bases of the junction unmatched. The V gene's germline CDR1 is MDHEN and CDR2 SYDVKM. The CDR3 extends over 15 amino acids.